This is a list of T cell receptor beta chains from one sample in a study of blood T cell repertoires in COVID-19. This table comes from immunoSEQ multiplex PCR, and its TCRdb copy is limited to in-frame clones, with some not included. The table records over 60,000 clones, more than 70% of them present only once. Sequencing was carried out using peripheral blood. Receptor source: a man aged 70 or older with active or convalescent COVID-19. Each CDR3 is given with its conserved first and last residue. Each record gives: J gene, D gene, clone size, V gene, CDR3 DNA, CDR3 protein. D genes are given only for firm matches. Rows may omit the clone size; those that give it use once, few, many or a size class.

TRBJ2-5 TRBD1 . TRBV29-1 TGCAGCGTTACAGGGGTGCCGGGAGAGACCCAGTACTTC CSVTGVPGETQYF
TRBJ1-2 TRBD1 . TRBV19 TGTGCCAGTAGTGCCTCGGGACAGTTGGGGGGCTACACCTTC CASSASGQLGGYTF
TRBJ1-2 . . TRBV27 TGTGCCAGCAGTTTTAGGGGATCCGGCTACACCTTC CASSFRGSGYTF
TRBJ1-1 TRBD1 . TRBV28 TGTGCCAGCAGTCTCGACAGGGTCACTGAAGCTTTCTTT CASSLDRVTEAFF
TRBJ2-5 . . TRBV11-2 TGTGCCAGCAGCTTAGATGGACAGCCTCAAGAGACCCAGTACTTC CASSLDGQPQETQYF
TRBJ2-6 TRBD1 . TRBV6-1 TGTGCCAGCAGTGAACAGGGACAGGGCGGGGCCAACGTCCTGACTTTC CASSEQGQGGANVLTF
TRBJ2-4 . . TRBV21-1 TGTGCCAGCAGCAAAGGGGGGACAGGGGAGGGAATAGCCAAAAACATTCAGTACTTC CASSKGGTGEGIAKNIQYF
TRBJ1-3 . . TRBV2 TGTGCCAGCAAACTCACAGGGTTAGGCTCTGGAAACACCATATATTTT CASKLTGLGSGNTIYF
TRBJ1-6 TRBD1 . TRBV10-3 TGTGCCACCGTCGCGGGACAGCCTAATTCACCCCTCCACTTT CATVAGQPNSPLHF
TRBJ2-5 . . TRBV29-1 TGCAGCGTTGCCCCGCTACAAGGTAGAGGAGAGACCCAGTACTTC CSVAPLQGRGETQYF
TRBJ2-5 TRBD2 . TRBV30 TGTGCCTGGAGTCCCGGGACTAGCCAAGAGACCCAGTACTTC CAWSPGTSQETQYF
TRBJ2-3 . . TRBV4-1 TGCGCCAGCAGCCAAGAATCGGGGACATCCACTAGCACAGATACGCAGTATTTT CASSQESGTSTSTDTQYF
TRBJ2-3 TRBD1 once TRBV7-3 TGTGCCAGCAGCCCGACAGGGGTAGATACGCAGTATTTT CASSPTGVDTQYF
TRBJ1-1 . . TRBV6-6 TGTGCCAGCAGGCACCACAGGGCTATGAACACTGAAGCTTTCTTT CASRHHRAMNTEAFF
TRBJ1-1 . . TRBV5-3 TGTGCCAGAAGCTTAGCACCGAGGAACACTGAAGCTTTCTTT CARSLAPRNTEAFF
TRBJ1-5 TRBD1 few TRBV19 TGTGCCAGTAGTATAGATGGGCAGGGGGGTCAGCCCCAGCATTTT CASSIDGQGGQPQHF
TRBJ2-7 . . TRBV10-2 TGCGCCAGCAGTGGCAGGGTCCCCCTCTACGAGCAGTACTTC CASSGRVPLYEQYF
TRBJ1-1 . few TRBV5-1 TGCGCCAGCAGCACGGATGGCAGGGGAGTGGGTGAAGCTTTCTTT CASSTDGRGVGEAFF
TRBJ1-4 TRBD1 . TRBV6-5 TGTGCCAGTAAACAGGGGGCGGATGAAAAACTGTTTTTT CASKQGADEKLFF
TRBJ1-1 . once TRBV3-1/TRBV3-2 TGTGCCAGCAGCCAAGCGGGAGGCACTGAAGCTTTCTTT CASSQAGGTEAFF
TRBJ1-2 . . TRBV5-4 TGTGCCAGCAGCTTGTCGGCAGGCTATGGCTACACCTTC CASSLSAGYGYTF
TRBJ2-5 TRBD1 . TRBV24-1 TGTGCCACCAGTGACTCGACAGGGAATGGGGAGACCCAGTACTTC CATSDSTGNGETQYF
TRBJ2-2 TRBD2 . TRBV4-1 TGCGCCAGCAGCCGAACCCTGACTAGCGGGGGGGCTCGGACCGGGGAGCTGTTTTTT CASSRTLTSGGARTGELFF
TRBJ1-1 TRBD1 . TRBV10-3 TGTGCCGCTAACTGGGGACAGGGAGACACTGAAGCTTTCTTT CAANWGQGDTEAFF
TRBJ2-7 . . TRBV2 TGTGCCAGCGGGGGGGCCTTTTACGAGCAGTACTTC CASGGAFYEQYF
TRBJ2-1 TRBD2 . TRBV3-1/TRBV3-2 TGTGCCAGCAGCCCCCGACTAGCCAGGGACAATGAGCAGTTCTTC CASSPRLARDNEQFF
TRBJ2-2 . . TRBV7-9 TGTGCCAGCCCCGGGGCGGGGCGTATGAGCGGGGAGCTGTTTTTT CASPGAGRMSGELFF
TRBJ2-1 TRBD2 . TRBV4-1 TGCGCCAGCAGTCACGGGACTAGCTCCTACAATGAGCAGTTCTTC CASSHGTSSYNEQFF
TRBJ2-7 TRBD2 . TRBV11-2 TGTGCCAGCAGCTCATCCGGGACTACTTCCTACGAGCAGTACTTC CASSSSGTTSYEQYF
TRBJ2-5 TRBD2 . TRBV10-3 TGTGCCATCAGTGAGTTGGGACTAGCAGGGGAGACCCAGTACTTC CAISELGLAGETQYF
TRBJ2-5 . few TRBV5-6 TGTGCCAGCAGCTTCGGAGACAGGCTCCCAGAGACCCAGTACTTC CASSFGDRLPETQYF
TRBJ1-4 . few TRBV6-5 TGTGCCAGCAGGGACTACCGATCAAATGAAAAACTGTTTTTT CASRDYRSNEKLFF
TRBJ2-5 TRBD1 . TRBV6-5 TGTGCCAGCCGGGACAGAGGGTACCAAGAGACCCAGTACTTC CASRDRGYQETQYF
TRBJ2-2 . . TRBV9 TGTGCCAGCAGCGTAGATGCAGGCACCGGGGAGCTGTTTTTT CASSVDAGTGELFF
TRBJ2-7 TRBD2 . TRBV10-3 TGTGCCATCAGTGGAGCTAGCGGGTTCAACGAGCAGTACTTC CAISGASGFNEQYF
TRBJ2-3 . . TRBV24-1 TGTGCCACCAGTGCCGCGGGGTTATCGAGCACAGATACGCAGTATTTT CATSAAGLSSTDTQYF
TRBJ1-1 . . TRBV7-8 TGTGCCAGCAGCTTAGGAACAGGATCCACTGAAGCTTTCTTT CASSLGTGSTEAFF
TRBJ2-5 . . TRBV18 TGTGCCAGCTCACCATTTACGGGAGCGGAGACCCAGTACTTC CASSPFTGAETQYF
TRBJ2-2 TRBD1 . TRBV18 TGTGCCAGCTCACCAATTGGACAGGGGGAAACCGGGGAGCTGTTTTTT CASSPIGQGETGELFF
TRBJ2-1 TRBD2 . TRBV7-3 TGTGCCAGCAGCCCCGGACTAGCGGGAGCCAACAATGAGCAGTTCTTC CASSPGLAGANNEQFF
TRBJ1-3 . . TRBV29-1 TGCAGCGTTTCTGAGGGAGGTGCTGGAAACACCATATATTTT CSVSEGGAGNTIYF
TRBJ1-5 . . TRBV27 TGTGCCAGCAGTCAGTTGAATCAGCCCCAGCATTTT CASSQLNQPQHF
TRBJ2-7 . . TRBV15 TGTGCCACCAGCAGAGAACAGACCGCTTCCTACGAGCAGTACTTC CATSREQTASYEQYF
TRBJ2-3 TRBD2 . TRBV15 TGTGCCACCAGCAGGGGAGCGGGGAGAGGGCAGTATTTT CATSRGAGRGQYF
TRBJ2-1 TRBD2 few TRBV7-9 TGTGCCACCGCTCCAGGGGGACTAGCGCTCAATGAGCAGTTCTTC CATAPGGLALNEQFF